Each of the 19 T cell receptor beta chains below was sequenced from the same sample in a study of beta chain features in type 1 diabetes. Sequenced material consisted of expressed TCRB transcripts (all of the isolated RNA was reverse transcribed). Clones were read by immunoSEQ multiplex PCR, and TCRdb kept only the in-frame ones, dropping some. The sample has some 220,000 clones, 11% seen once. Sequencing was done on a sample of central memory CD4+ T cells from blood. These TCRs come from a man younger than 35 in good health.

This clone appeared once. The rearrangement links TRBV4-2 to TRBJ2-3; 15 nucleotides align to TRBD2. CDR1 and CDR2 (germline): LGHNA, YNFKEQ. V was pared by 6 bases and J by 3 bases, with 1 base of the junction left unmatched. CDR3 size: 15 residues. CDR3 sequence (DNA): TGTGCCAGCAGGGGGACTAGCGGGAGGACAGATACGCAGTATTTT. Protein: CASRGTSGRTDTQYF.

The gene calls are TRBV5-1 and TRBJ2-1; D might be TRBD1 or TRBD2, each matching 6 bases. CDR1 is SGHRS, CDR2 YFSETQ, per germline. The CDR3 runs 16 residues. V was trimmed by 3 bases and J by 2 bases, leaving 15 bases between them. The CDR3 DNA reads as TGCGCCAGCAGCTCGTCCGTAGGGGGGCCCTACAATGAGCAGTTCTTC. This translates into CASSSSVGGPYNEQFF. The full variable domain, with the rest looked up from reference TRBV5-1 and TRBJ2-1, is KAGVTQTPRYLIKTRGQQVTLSCSPISGHRSVSWYQQTPGQGLQFLFEYFSETQRNKGNFPGRFSGRQFSNSRSEMNVSTLELGDSALYLCASSSSVGGPYNEQFFGPGTRLTVL.

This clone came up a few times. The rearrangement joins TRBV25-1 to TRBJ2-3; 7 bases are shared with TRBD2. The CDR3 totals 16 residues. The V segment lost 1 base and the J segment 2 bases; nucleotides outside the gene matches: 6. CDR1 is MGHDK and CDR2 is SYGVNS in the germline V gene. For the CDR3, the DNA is TGTGCCAGCAGTGAATTTGGCGGGAGTTACACAGATACGCAGTATTTT. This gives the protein CASSEFGGSYTDTQYF.

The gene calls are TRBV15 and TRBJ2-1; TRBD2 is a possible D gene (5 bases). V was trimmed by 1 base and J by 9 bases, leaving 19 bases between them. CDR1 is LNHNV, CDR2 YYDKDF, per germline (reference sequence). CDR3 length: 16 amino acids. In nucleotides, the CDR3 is TGTGCCACCAGCAGAGGCCCCGGGGAAATTTCCGGTGAGCAGTTCTTC. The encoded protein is CATSRGPGEISGEQFF.

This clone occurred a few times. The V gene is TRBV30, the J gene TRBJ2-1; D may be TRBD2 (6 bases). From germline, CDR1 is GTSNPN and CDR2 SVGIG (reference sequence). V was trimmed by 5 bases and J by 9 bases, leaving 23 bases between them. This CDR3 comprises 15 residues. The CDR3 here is CAWGPGSTSFGEQFF. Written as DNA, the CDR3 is TGTGCCTGGGGTCCGGGCAGTACTAGCTTCGGTGAGCAGTTCTTC.

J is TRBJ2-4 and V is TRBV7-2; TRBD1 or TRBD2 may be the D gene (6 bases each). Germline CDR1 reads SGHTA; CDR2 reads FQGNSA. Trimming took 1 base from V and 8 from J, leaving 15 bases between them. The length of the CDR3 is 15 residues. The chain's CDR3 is CASSLVQGGMDIQYF. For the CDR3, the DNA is TGTGCCAGCAGCTTAGTGCAAGGGGGGATGGACATTCAGTACTTC.

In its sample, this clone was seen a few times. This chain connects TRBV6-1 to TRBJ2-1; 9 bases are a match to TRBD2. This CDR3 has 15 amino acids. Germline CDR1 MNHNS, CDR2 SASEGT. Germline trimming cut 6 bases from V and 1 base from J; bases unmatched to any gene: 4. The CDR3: CASSAREGSYNEQFF. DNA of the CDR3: TGTGCCAGCAGCGCGCGGGAGGGGTCCTACAATGAGCAGTTCTTC.

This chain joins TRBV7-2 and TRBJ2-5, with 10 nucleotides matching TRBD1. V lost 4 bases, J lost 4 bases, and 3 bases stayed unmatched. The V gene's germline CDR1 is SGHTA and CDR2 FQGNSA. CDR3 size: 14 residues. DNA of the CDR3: TGTGCCAGCAGCTCGACAGGGGGCCGAGAGACCCAGTACTTC. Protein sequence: CASSSTGGRETQYF.

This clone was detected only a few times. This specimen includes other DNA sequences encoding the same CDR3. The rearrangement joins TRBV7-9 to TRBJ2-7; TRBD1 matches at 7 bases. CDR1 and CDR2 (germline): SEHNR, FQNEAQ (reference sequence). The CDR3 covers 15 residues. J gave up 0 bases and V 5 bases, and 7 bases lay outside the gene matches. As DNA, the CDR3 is TGTGCCAGCAGCCGGGACAGCTTGAGCTCCTACGAGCAGTACTTC. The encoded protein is CASSRDSLSSYEQYF.

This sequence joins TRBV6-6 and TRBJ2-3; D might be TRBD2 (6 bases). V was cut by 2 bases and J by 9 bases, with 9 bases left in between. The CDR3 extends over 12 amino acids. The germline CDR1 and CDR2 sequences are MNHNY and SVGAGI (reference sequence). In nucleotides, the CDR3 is TGTGCCAGCAGTTACCCGGAGGGGACGCAGTATTTT. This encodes CASSYPEGTQYF.

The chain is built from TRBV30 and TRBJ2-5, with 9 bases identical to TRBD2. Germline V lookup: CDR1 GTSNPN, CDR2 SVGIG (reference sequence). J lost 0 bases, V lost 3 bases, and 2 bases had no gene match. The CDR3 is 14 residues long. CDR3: CAWRRGGDQETQYF. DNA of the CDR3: TGTGCCTGGAGGCGGGGGGGAGACCAAGAGACCCAGTACTTC.

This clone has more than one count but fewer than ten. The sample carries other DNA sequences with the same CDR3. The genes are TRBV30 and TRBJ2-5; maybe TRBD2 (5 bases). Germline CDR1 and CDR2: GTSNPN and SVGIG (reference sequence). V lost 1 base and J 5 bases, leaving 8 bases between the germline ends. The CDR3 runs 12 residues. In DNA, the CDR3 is TGTGCCTGGAGTGGTACGGGGGAGACCCAGTACTTC. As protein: CAWSGTGETQYF. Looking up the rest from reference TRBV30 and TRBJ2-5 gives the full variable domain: SQTIHQWPATLVQPVGSPLSLECTVEGTSNPNLYWYRQAAGRGLQLLFYSVGIGQISSEVPQNLSASRPQDRQFILSSKKLLLSDSGFYLCAWSGTGETQYFGPGTRLLVL.

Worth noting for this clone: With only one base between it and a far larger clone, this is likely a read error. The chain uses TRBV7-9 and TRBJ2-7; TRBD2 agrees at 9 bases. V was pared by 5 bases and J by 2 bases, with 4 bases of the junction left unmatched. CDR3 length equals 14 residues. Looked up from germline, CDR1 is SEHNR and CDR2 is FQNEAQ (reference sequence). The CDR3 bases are TGTGCCAGCAGCCGGACTAGCGAGGCCTACGAGCAGTACTTC. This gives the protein CASSRTSEAYEQYF.

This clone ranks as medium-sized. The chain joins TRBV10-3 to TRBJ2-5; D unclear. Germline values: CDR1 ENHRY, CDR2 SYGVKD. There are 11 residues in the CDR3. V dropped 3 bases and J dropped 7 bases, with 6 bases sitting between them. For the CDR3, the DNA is TGTGCCATCAGTGAATTGGGGACCCAGTACTTC. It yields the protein CAISELGTQYF.

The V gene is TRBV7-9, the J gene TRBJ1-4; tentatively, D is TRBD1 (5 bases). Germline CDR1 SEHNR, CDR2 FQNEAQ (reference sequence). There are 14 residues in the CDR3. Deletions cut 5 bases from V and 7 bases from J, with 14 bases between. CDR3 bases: TGTGCCAGCAGCCCCGGCAGGGCGGGTGAAAAACTGTTTTTT. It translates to CASSPGRAGEKLFF.

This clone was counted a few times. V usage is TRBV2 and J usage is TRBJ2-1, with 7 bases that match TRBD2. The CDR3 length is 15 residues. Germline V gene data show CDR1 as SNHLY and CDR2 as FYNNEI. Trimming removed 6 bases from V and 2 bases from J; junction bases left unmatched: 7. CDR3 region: CASSRGLPTYNEQFF. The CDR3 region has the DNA TGTGCCAGCAGCCGGGGACTACCTACCTACAATGAGCAGTTCTTC. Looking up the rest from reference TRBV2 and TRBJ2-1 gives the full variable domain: EPEVTQTPSHQVTQMGQEVILRCVPISNHLYFYWYRQILGQKVEFLVSFYNNEISEKSEIFDDQFSVERPDGSNFTLKIRSTKLEDSAMYFCASSRGLPTYNEQFFGPGTRLTVL.

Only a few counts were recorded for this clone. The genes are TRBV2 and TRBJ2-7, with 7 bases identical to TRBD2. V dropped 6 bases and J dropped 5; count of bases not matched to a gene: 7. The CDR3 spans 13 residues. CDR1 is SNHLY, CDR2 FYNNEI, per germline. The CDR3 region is CASSDGTTNEQYF. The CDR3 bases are TGTGCCAGCAGCGACGGGACTACTAACGAGCAGTACTTC.

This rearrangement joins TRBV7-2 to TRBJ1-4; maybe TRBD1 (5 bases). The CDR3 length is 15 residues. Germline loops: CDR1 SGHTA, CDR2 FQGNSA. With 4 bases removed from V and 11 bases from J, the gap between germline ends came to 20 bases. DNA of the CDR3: TGTGCCAGCAGCTCCCGGGACGGTTTGGAGGAGAAACTGTTTTTT. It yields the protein CASSSRDGLEEKLFF.

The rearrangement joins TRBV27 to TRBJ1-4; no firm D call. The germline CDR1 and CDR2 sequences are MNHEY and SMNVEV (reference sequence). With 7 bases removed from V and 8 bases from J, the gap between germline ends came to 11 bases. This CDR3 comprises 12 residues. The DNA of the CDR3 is TGTGCCAGCATTACCGAGGTAGAAAAACTGTTTTTT. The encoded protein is CASITEVEKLFF.